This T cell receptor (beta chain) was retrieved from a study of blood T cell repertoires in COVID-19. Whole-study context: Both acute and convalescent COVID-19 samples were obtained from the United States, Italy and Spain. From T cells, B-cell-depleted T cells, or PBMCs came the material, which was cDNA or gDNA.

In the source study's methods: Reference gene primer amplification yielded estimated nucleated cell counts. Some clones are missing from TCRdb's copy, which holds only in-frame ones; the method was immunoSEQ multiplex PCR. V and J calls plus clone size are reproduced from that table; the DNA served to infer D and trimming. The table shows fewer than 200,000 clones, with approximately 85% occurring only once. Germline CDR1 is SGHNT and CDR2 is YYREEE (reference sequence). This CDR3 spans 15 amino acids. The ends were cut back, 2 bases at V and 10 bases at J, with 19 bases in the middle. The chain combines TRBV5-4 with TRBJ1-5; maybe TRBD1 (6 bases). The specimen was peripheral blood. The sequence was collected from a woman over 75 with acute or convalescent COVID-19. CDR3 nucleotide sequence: TGTGCCAGCAGCTTAAGAGGGACACAGACCTCACCCCAGCATTTT. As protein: CASSLRGTQTSPQHF.